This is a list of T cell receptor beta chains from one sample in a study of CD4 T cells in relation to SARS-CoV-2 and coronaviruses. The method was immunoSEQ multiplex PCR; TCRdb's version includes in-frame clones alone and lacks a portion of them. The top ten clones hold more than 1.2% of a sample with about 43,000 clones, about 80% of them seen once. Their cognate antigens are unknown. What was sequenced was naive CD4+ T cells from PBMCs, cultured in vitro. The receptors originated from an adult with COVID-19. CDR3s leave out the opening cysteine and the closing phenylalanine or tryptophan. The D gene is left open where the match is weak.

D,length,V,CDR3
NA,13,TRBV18,ASHTGTNTEETQY
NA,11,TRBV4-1,ASRDSNYNEQF
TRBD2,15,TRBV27,ASSLWATSGPYNEQF
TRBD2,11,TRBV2,ASSRGSYNEQF
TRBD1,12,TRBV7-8,ASSGPSGGETQY
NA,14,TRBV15,ATSRDRWQGDYGYT
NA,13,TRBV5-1,ASSLAGLPGDEQF
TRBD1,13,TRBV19,ASSKRQGDGNTIY
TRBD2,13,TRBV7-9,ASSPGVAGKYEQY
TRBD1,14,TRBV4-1,ASSHRPGTATYEQY
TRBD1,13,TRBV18,ASSPPGQGGYGYT
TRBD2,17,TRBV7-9,ASSRGLGSGRATYNEQF
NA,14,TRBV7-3,ASSLSGTSNTGELF
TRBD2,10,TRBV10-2,ASSRDSGGQY
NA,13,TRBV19,ASTRTGSHSYEQY
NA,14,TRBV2,ASSGSPIRSNQPQH